This T cell receptor beta chain was recovered during a study of CD8 T cells in Susac syndrome. With 0 bases removed from V and 11 bases from J, the gap between germline ends came to 8 bases. This CDR3 region has 13 residues. Germline V lookup: CDR1 LGHDT, CDR2 YNNKEL (reference sequence). Reverse transcription used about 0.5 to 1 ug RNA and random hexamers. TCR beta CDR3 was amplified by immunoSEQ multiplex PCR. This amplification extended across 54 Vbeta and 13 Jbeta segments. Each CDR3 protein is one row after TCRdb ran MiXCR on the immunoSEQ multiplex PCR reads. Here the sample spans approximately 210,000 distinct CDR3 sequences, 95% being singletons.

This chain uses TRBV3-1 with TRBJ1-6; D gene unclear. Specimen: CD4+ T cells from PBMCs. This clonotype was obtained from a human donor with multiple sclerosis. The DNA of the CDR3 is TGTGCCAGCAGCCAAGATCCCGCCGCACCCCTCCACTTT. It specifies CASSQDPAAPLHF.